One sample yielded the 6 T cell receptor beta chains listed below, sequenced in a study of blood T cell repertoires in COVID-19. Using immunoSEQ multiplex PCR, the repertoire was profiled, and TCRdb retains in-frame clones only, with some absent. Among about 130,000 clones listed, approximately 91% were seen once. The sample comprised peripheral blood. The receptors shown here come from an elderly woman with acute or convalescent COVID-19.

The V gene is TRBV25-1, the J gene TRBJ2-2, with 7 positions matching TRBD1. The CDR3 covers 15 residues. Germline V gene lookup returns CDR1 MGHDK and CDR2 SYGVNS. V shed 2 bases, J shed 2 bases, and the junction held 2 bases outside the gene matches. The chain's CDR3 is CASSERTGNTGELFF. CDR3 nucleotide sequence: TGTGCCAGCAGTGAAAGGACAGGAAACACCGGGGAGCTGTTTTTT. The whole variable domain, remainder taken from reference TRBV25-1 and TRBJ2-2, is EADIYQTPRYLVIGTGKKITLECSQTMGHDKMYWYQQDPGMELHLIHYSYGVNSTEKGDLSSESTVSRIRTEHFPLTLESARPSHTSQYLCASSERTGNTGELFFGEGSRLTVL.

This rearrangement joins TRBV3-1 (or the pseudogene TRBV3-2) to TRBJ2-7; D may be TRBD2 (7 bases). The ends were cut back, 4 bases at V and 4 bases at J, with 20 bases in the middle. This CDR3 comprises 16 residues. The V gene's germline CDR1 is LGHDT and CDR2 YNNKEL (reference sequence). The CDR3 DNA follows: TGTGCCAGCAGCCCAAGCCCCCAGGGAGGGGGGTACGAGCAGTACTTC. Translating it yields CASSPSPQGGGYEQYF.

The chain links TRBV4-3 to TRBJ2-2; 10 nucleotides align to TRBD2. This CDR3 has 17 amino acids. Germline V lookup: CDR1 LGHNA, CDR2 YSLEER. With V trimmed by 0 bases and J by 7 bases, 8 bases remained unmatched. The CDR3, as DNA: TGCGCCAGCAGCCAAGATAGCAGCGGGGGGGCCGGCGGGGAGCTGTTTTTT. Protein: CASSQDSSGGAGGELFF.

The V and J genes are TRBV5-1 and TRBJ1-1, with D perhaps matching TRBD1 (5 bases). Per the germline V gene, CDR1 is SGHRS and CDR2 is YFSETQ. The V end was cut by 2 bases, the J end by 9 bases, with 11 bases between. This CDR3 comprises 12 residues. As DNA, the CDR3 is TGCGCCAGCAGCTTTGGAGGGGAGCAAGCTTTCTTT. It translates to CASSFGGEQAFF. The variable domain in full, completed from reference TRBV5-1 and TRBJ1-1, reads KAGVTQTPRYLIKTRGQQVTLSCSPISGHRSVSWYQQTPGQGLQFLFEYFSETQRNKGNFPGRFSGRQFSNSRSEMNVSTLELGDSALYLCASSFGGEQAFFGQGTRLTVV.

The J gene is TRBJ2-7, the V gene TRBV5-4; D not certain. Germline V gene data show CDR1 as SGHNT and CDR2 as YYREEE (reference sequence). There are 12 residues in the CDR3. Deletions cut 4 bases from V and 2 bases from J, with 7 bases between. As DNA, the CDR3 is TGTGCCAGCAGCGAAGACACCTACGAGCAGTACTTC. It encodes CASSEDTYEQYF.

The chain carries TRBV18 and TRBJ2-7; 7 nucleotides agree with TRBD2. Trimming cost V 5 bases and J 0 bases; bases outside gene matches: 10. CDR1 is KGHSH, CDR2 LQKENI, per germline. The length of the CDR3 is 16 residues. CDR3 in amino acids: CASSLLAPGGSYEQYF. The CDR3 region has the DNA TGTGCCAGCTCATTACTAGCGCCGGGGGGCTCCTACGAGCAGTACTTC.